This T cell receptor (beta chain) was profiled in a study of blood T cell repertoires in COVID-19. Study context: The United States, Italy and Spain were the sources of the acute and convalescent COVID-19 samples. T cells, B-cell-depleted T cells, or PBMCs provided the cDNA or gDNA that served as material.

The V gene's germline CDR1 is SGHRS and CDR2 YFSETQ. CDR3 size: 14 residues. V shed 0 bases and J shed 0 bases, with 5 bases lying between them. In regard to this clone: Distinct nucleotide sequences in the sample also encode this CDR3.

Original handling: Quantification of nucleated cells was approximated via reference gene primer amplification. Generated by immunoSEQ multiplex PCR, the TCRdb table keeps only in-frame clones and is missing some. V and J calls and clone size follow that table, whereas D and trimming were derived from the DNA. The sample includes roughly 230,000 clones, approximately 88% seen only once; the top ten take 25% to 35%. The sequenced material came from peripheral blood. The gene calls are TRBV5-1 and TRBJ2-3; no firm D call. This clonotype originated in a middle-aged man with acute or convalescent COVID-19. The CDR3: CASSLAPSTDTQYF. The CDR3 DNA follows: TGCGCCAGCAGCTTGGCCCCTAGCACAGATACGCAGTATTTT.